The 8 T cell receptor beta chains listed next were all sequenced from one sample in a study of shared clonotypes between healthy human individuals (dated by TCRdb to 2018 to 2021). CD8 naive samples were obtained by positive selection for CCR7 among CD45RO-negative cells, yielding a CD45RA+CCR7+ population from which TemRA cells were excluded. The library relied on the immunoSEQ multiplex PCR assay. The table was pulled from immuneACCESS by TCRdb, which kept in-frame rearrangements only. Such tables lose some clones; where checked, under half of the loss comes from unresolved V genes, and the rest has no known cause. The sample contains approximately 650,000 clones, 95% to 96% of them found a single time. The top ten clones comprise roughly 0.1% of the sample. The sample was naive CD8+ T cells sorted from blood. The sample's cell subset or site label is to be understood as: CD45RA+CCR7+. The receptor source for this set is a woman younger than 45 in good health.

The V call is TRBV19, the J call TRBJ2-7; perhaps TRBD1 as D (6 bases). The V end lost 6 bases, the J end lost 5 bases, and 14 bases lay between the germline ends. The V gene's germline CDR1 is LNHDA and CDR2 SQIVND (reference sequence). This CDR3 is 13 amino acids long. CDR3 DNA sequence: TGTGCCAGTAGATCGAGCAGGGGCGACGAGCAGTACTTC. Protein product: CASRSSRGDEQYF.

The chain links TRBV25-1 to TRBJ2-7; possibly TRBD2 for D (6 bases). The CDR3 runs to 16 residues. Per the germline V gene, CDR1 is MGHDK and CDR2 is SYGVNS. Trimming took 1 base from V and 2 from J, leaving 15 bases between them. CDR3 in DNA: TGTGCCAGCAGTGAATTTAGTGGAGGGGTTACCTACGAGCAGTACTTC. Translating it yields CASSEFSGGVTYEQYF.

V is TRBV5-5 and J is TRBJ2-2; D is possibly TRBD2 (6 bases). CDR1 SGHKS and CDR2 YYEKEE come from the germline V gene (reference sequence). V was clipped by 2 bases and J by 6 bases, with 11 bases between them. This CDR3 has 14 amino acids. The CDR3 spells CASSFLGGAGELFF. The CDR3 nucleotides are TGTGCCAGCAGCTTTTTGGGGGGAGCCGGGGAGCTGTTTTTT. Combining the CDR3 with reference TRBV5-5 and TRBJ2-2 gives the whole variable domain DAGVTQSPTHLIKTRGQQVTLRCSPISGHKSVSWYQQVLGQGPQFIFQYYEKEERGRGNFPDRFSARQFPNYSSELNVNALLLGDSALYLCASSFLGGAGELFFGEGSRLTVL.

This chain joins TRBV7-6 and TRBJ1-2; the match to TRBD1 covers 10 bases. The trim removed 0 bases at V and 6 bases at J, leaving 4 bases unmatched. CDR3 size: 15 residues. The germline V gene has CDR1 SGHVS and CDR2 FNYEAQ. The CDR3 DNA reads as TGTGCCAGCAGCTTAGCGGGACAGGGGAAGAATGGCTACACCTTC. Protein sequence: CASSLAGQGKNGYTF.

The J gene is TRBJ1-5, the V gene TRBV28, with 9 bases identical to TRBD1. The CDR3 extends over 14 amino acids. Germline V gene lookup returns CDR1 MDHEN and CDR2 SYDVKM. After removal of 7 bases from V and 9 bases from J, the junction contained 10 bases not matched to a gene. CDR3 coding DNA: TGTGCCAGCACCGAGGGACAGGGCGGTTGGCCCCAGCATTTT. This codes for CASTEGQGGWPQHF.

The chain's CDR3 is CASSQYRVNTEAFF. In DNA form, the CDR3 reads TGTGCCAGCAGCCAATACAGGGTTAACACTGAAGCTTTCTTT. V usage is TRBV16 and J usage is TRBJ1-1; a possible D gene is TRBD1 (6 bases). This CDR3 comprises 14 residues. Deletions cut 1 base from V and 2 bases from J, with 8 bases between. CDR1 is KGHSY and CDR2 is FQNENV in the germline V gene.

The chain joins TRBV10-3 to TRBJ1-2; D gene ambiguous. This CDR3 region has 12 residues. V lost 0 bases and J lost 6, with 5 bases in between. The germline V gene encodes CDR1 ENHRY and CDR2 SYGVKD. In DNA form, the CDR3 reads TGTGCCATCAGTGAGTCCGTAGATGGCTACACCTTC. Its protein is CAISESVDGYTF.

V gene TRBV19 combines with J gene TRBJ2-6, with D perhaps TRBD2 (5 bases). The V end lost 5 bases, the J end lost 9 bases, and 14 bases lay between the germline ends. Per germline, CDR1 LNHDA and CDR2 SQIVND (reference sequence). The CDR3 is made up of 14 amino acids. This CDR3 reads CASSAVPGGNVLTF. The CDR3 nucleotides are TGTGCCAGTAGTGCCGTCCCCGGAGGCAACGTCCTGACTTTC.